The present TCR beta chain was sequenced within a study of shared clonotypes between healthy human individuals. CD45RO-negative CD8 cells positively selected for CCR7 made up the naive population, which excluded terminally differentiated effector memory CD45RA+ cells. V lost 1 base, J lost 5 bases, and 11 bases lay in between. The CDR3 length is 14 residues. Per germline, CDR1 SEHNR and CDR2 FQNEAQ (reference sequence). TCRdb's copy holds only in-frame clones and misses some; the assay was immunoSEQ multiplex PCR. The sample carries nearly 2 million clones, about 95% recorded once. Sample: naive CD8+ T cells sorted from blood. The source is a man between 18 and 29 years old in good health. The V gene is TRBV7-9, the J gene TRBJ1-2, with unresolved D. The CDR3 DNA reads as TGTGCCAGCAGCTTAGGGGATGCGGAATATGGCTACACCTTC. It codes for CASSLGDAEYGYTF.